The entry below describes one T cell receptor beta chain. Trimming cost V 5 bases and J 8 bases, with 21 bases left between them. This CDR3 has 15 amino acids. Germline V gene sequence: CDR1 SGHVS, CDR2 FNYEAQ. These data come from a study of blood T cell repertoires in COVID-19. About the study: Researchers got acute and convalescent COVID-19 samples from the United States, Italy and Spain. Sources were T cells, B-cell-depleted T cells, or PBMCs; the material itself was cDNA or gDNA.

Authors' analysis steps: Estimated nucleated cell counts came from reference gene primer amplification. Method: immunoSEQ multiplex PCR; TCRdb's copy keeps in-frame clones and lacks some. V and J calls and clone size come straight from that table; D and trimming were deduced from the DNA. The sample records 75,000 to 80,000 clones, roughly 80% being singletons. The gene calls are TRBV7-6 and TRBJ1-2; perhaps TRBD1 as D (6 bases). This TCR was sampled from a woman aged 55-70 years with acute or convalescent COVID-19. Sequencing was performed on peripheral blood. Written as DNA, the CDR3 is TGTGCCAGCAGCCTACAACAGGGCGCCTTAGGGGGCTACACCTTC. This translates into CASSLQQGALGGYTF.